Presented here are 24 T cell receptor beta chains from one specimen sequenced in a study of blood T cells in healthy people across ages. The authors ran a second PCR of 7 to 11 cycles using a sample-barcoded 5' primer and a J-beta primer mix. TCRdb recomputed calls from the 5' RACE reads with MiXCR, one row per CDR3 protein. The table lists more than 750,000 distinct CDR3 sequences, about 29% of them singletons, with roughly a tenth in the top ten. These data were also reused for a study on T cells of mothers and their children.

Source material: blood. The receptors originated from a woman in her 40s in good health.

In its sample, this clonotype was seen many times. The gene calls are TRBV28 and TRBJ2-7; maybe TRBD1 (6 bases). Germline V gene sequence: CDR1 MDHEN, CDR2 SYDVKM. This CDR3 comprises 17 residues. Between the trimmed V and J ends, which lost 8 bases and 2 bases, there was a span of 25 bases. CDR3 region: CASVSRQYGTNPYEQYF. The CDR3 DNA follows: TGTGCCAGCGTATCTCGTCAATACGGGACAAACCCCTACGAGCAGTACTTC.

This clonotype was observed a few times. The chain carries TRBV5-1 and TRBJ2-7, with no clear D. V lost 0 bases to trimming and J lost 2 bases, with 12 bases between them. The CDR3 runs to 15 residues. Germline CDR1 reads SGHRS; CDR2 reads YFSETQ. The CDR3 region is CASSLESGPAYEQYF. The CDR3, as DNA: TGCGCCAGCAGCTTGGAATCCGGACCCGCCTACGAGCAGTACTTC.

The CDR3 DNA sequence: TGTGCCAGCAATAACAGGGGATCTGGAAACACCATATATTTT. This sequence encodes CASNNRGSGNTIYF. V is TRBV28 and J is TRBJ1-3; the match to TRBD1 covers 7 bases. V shed 7 bases, J shed 1 base, and the junction held 4 bases outside the gene matches. Germline loops: CDR1 MDHEN, CDR2 SYDVKM. There are 14 residues in the CDR3.

This clonotype was observed once. The V call is TRBV6-2 or TRBV6-3, the J call TRBJ2-1; 7 nucleotides match TRBD2. Germline V gives CDR1 MNHEY, CDR2 SVGEGT. Unmatched junction bases numbered 9, after V lost 2 bases and J lost 8 bases. CDR3 length: 15 amino acids. The CDR3: CASSYGTGGGDEQFF. The CDR3 DNA reads TGTGCCAGCAGTTACGGGACTGGCGGGGGAGATGAGCAGTTCTTC.

On this clonotype: Germline is not matched at one junction end, which may reflect a read error. The chain recombines TRBV12-3 or TRBV12-4 with TRBJ2-3; tentatively, D is TRBD2 (5 bases). The CDR3 has 15 amino acids. The CDR3 sequence: CASSLTDGNTDTEYF. CDR3 coding DNA: TGTGCCAGCAGTTTGACCGACGGGAACACAGATACGGAGTATTTT.

The chain recombines TRBV7-9 with TRBJ2-5; D may correspond to TRBD1 or TRBD2 (5 bases each). The end of the DNA is better explained by TRBJ2-7, so the J call may be wrong. This CDR3 has 16 amino acids. Per the germline V gene, CDR1 is SEHNR and CDR2 is FQNEAQ (reference sequence). The CDR3 bases are TGTGCCAGCAGCTTTAGCGCAAGGGGCCTTACCTACGAGCAGTACTTC. Translating gives CASSFSARGLTYEQYF.

The chain recombines TRBV29-1 with TRBJ1-1, with a weak D call TRBD1 (5 bases). CDR3 length: 13 amino acids. The germline V and J ends were trimmed by 4 bases and 4 bases, with 13 bases remaining between them. CDR1 and CDR2 from the germline V gene are SQVTM and ANQGSEA. The CDR3 nucleotides read TGCAGCGTTGGGGACCCAAAGCTCACTGAAGCTTTCTTT. This translates into CSVGDPKLTEAFF.

This clonotype has more than one count but fewer than ten. A much more abundant neighbour one base away suggests this may be a read error. This chain joins TRBV4-1 and TRBJ1-5; tentatively, D is TRBD1 (5 bases). In germline, CDR1 is MGHRA, CDR2 YSYEKL. This CDR3 comprises 15 residues. The CDR3 region has the DNA TGCACCAGCAGCCAAGATACGGGGGGAGGTCAGCCCCAGCATTTT. Translating it yields CTSSQDTGGGQPQHF.

V is TRBV28 and J is TRBJ2-3; D unresolved. V dropped 5 bases and J dropped 12 bases, with 12 bases sitting between them. Germline V gene lookup returns CDR1 MDHEN and CDR2 SYDVKM. This CDR3 contains 11 residues. Here the CDR3 DNA reads TGTGCCAGCAGTATTCCGGGCTCACAGTATTTT. Encoded protein: CASSIPGSQYF.

Concerning this clonotype itself: At one end the junction does not follow the germline gene, possibly because of a read error. V is TRBV28 and J is TRBJ1-2; 7 nucleotides agree with TRBD1. CDR3 length: 15 residues. The germline CDR1 and CDR2 sequences are MDHEN and SYDVKM. CDR3 protein: CASSLLTGYGYGCTF. CDR3 DNA: TGTGCCAGCAGTTTACTGACAGGGTACGGCTATGGCTGCACCTTC.

The chain recombines TRBV4-1 with TRBJ2-1; D unclear. Per the germline V gene, CDR1 is MGHRA and CDR2 is YSYEKL. CDR3 length: 16 amino acids. Deletions cut 1 base from V and 8 bases from J, with 18 bases between. CDR3 DNA: TGCGCCAGCAGCCAAGGCGCAACTTTGGTAGTAGATGAGCAGTTCTTC. Protein: CASSQGATLVVDEQFF.

The chain employs TRBV6-6 and TRBJ1-4; D unresolved. The germline V gene has CDR1 MNHNY and CDR2 SVGAGI (reference sequence). The V end lost 1 base, the J end lost 8 bases, and 14 bases lay between the germline ends. There are 15 residues in the CDR3. Written as DNA, the CDR3 is TGTGCCAGCAGTTACTGGAGAAGGGAGGCGGAAAAACTGTTTTTT. Translating gives CASSYWRREAEKLFF.

This clonotype has a handful of counts. The chain uses TRBV2 and TRBJ1-2, with TRBD1 matching over 10 bases. This CDR3 is 13 amino acids long. The germline V gene encodes CDR1 SNHLY and CDR2 FYNNEI. V dropped 3 bases and J dropped 8; count of bases not matched to a gene: 3. The CDR3 DNA follows: TGTGCCAGCAGTGATCGGGACAGGGGAGGCTACACCTTC. It is translated as CASSDRDRGGYTF. Full variable domain (missing parts from reference TRBV2 and TRBJ1-2): EPEVTQTPSHQVTQMGQEVILRCVPISNHLYFYWYRQILGQKVEFLVSFYNNEISEKSEIFDDQFSVERPDGSNFTLKIRSTKLEDSAMYFCASSDRDRGGYTFGSGTRLTVV.

In its sample, this clonotype was seen many times. The chain employs TRBV10-3 and TRBJ2-7, with D possibly matching TRBD1 (6 bases). Trimming took off 0 bases at V and 1 base at J, with 16 bases between the two ends. Germline-derived CDR1 and CDR2 are ENHRY and SYGVKD. The CDR3 length is 17 residues. CDR3 sequence (DNA): TGTGCCATCAGTGAGTCCACTGGGGCAGGGGAGTCCTACGAGCAGTACTTC. Its protein is CAISESTGAGESYEQYF.

This chain joins TRBV4-1 and TRBJ1-5, with TRBD1 identical over 7 bases. The CDR3 is 17 residues long. Germline V gives CDR1 MGHRA, CDR2 YSYEKL. J lost 0 bases, V lost 4 bases, and 9 bases had no gene match. The CDR3 DNA is TGCGCCAGCAGCCGGACAGGTTATTATTCTAGCAATCAGCCCCAGCATTTT. This encodes CASSRTGYYSSNQPQHF.

There are many counts of this clonotype. The V call is TRBV6-2 or TRBV6-3, the J call TRBJ1-1; tentatively, D is TRBD1 (6 bases). Germline V lookup: CDR1 MNHEY, CDR2 SVGEGT. V was clipped by 3 bases and J by 1 base, with 18 bases between them. CDR3 length: 17 residues. CDR3 amino acids: CASSYSTSWGRNTEAFF. The CDR3 DNA is TGTGCCAGCAGTTATAGTACGTCCTGGGGGCGGAACACTGAAGCTTTCTTT.

This clonotype was counted ten times or more. The chain is built from TRBV7-2 and TRBJ2-7; TRBD1 matches 9 bases. Losses at the gene ends were 5 bases for V and 0 bases for J; bases not matched to a gene: 5. Germline lookup yields CDR1 SGHTA and CDR2 FQGNSA. The CDR3 totals 15 residues. The CDR3, as DNA: TGTGCCAGCAGCCGTGGGACAGGGAGCTCCTACGAGCAGTACTTC. It is translated as CASSRGTGSSYEQYF. Full variable domain (rest looked up from reference TRBV7-2 and TRBJ2-7): GAGVSQSPSNKVTEKGKDVELRCDPISGHTALYWYRQSLGQGLEFLIYFQGNSAPDKSGLPSDRFSAERTGGSVSTLTIQRTQQEDSAVYLCASSRGTGSSYEQYFGPGTRLTVT.

This clonotype was seen only once. The germline gene is not matched at one end of the junction; a read error may be the cause. The genes are TRBV12-3 or TRBV12-4 and TRBJ1-2, with a tentative D call TRBD1 (5 bases). The CDR3 contains 13 residues. The CDR3 DNA sequence: TGTGCCAACAGTTTAAGGGGCAACTATGGCTACACCTTC. It specifies CANSLRGNYGYTF.

The chain recombines TRBV7-2 with TRBJ2-1; D not certain. CDR3 length equals 17 residues. The germline V gene encodes CDR1 SGHTA and CDR2 FQGNSA. V gave up 4 bases and J gave up 1 base, with 17 bases separating them. This CDR3 reads CASSSPLAESSYNEQFF. CDR3 sequence (DNA): TGTGCCAGCAGCTCCCCGTTGGCGGAATCGTCCTACAATGAGCAGTTCTTC.

This clonotype came up a few times. This chain links TRBV5-4 with TRBJ2-1; D is unresolved. Germline CDR1 and CDR2: SGHNT and YYREEE (reference sequence). The CDR3 consists of 12 residues. Trimming took 0 bases from V and 7 from J, leaving 5 bases between them. The CDR3 region has the DNA TGTGCCAGCAGCTTGGTACAAAATGAGCAGTTCTTC. Translation: CASSLVQNEQFF.

V usage is TRBV20-1 and J usage is TRBJ2-5; 9 positions match TRBD2. The CDR3 runs to 15 residues. With 0 bases clipped from V and 4 bases from J, the junction kept 6 bases outside the gene matches. From germline, CDR1 is DFQATT and CDR2 SNEGSKA (reference sequence). CDR3 in amino acids: CSAREGSGGPETQYF. The CDR3, as DNA: TGCAGTGCTAGAGAAGGTAGCGGGGGACCAGAGACCCAGTACTTC.

With regard to this clonotype: The junction differs from germline at one of its ends, possibly a read error. The chain couples TRBV28 to TRBJ2-1, with 10 bases that match TRBD2. Germline CDR1 MDHEN, CDR2 SYDVKM. This CDR3 is built from 15 residues. As DNA, the CDR3 is TGTGCCACCAGTAAGCTAGCGGGGGACCTCAATGAGCAGTTCTTC. Translated: CATSKLAGDLNEQFF.

This clonotype has at least ten counts. The J gene is TRBJ1-5, the V gene TRBV15; the match to TRBD1 covers 7 bases. This CDR3 has 14 residues. With 5 bases clipped from V and 0 bases from J, the junction kept 1 base outside the gene matches. The germline CDR1 and CDR2 sequences are LNHNV and YYDKDF (reference sequence). This CDR3 reads CATSGTVSNQPQHF. The CDR3 coding sequence is TGTGCCACCAGCGGGACAGTTAGCAATCAGCCCCAGCATTTT.

The V and J genes are TRBV4-1 and TRBJ2-7, with D perhaps TRBD1 (6 bases). The germline V gene has CDR1 MGHRA and CDR2 YSYEKL. V was shortened by 1 base and J by 6 bases, with 13 bases between the two germline ends. There are 14 residues in the CDR3. CDR3 nucleotide sequence: TGCGCCAGCAGCCAAGTAAGACAGGCTGGCGAGCAGTACTTC. Its translation: CASSQVRQAGEQYF.